This T cell receptor (beta chain) was identified in a study of CXCR3-negative and CXCR3-positive naive CD8 T cells. General study points: For memory CD8+ cells diversity was much lower, but both naive subsets had comparably high diversity. Hydrophobicity of TRB CDR3s was greater in CXCR3-positive naive cells than in CXCR3-negative naive cells.

A CD45RO-CCR7+CD27+CD95- phenotype identified naive CD8+ T cells. In the case of this clonotype: The antigen is undetermined.

The CDR3 is 13 residues long. The germline V gene encodes CDR1 SQVTM and CDR2 ANQGSEA. All TRB cDNA libraries came from 5' RACE performed with UMI labels. TCRdb re-called the 5' RACE reads and catalogs CDR3 proteins one per entry, DNA excluded. This repertoire includes 84,000 or so distinct CDR3 sequences. The chain combines TRBV29-1 with TRBJ2-7; absent DNA, TCRdb's TRBD1 call cannot be checked. The origin of this receptor is a human donor in good health. Some clones in this sample may be carry-over from other donors' samples. The specimen sequenced was naive CXCR3- CD8+ T cells from blood. Subset indicated: CD45RO-CCR7+CD27+CD95- naive CD8+ T cells lacking CXCR3 (TNR3-). This CDR3 reads CSGGDRGSYEQYF.